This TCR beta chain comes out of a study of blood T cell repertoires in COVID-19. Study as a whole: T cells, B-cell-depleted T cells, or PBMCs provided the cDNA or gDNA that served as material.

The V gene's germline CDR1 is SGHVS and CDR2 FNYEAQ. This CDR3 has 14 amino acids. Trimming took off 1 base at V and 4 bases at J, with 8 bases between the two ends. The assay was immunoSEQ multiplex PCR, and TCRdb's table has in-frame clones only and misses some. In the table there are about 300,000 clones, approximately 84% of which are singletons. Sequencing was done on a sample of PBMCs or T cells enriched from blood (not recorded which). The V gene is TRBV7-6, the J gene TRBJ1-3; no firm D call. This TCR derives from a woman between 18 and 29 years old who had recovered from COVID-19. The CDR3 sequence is CASSLVGGGNTIYF. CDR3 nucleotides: TGTGCCAGCAGCTTAGTGGGAGGAGGAAACACCATATATTTT.